The clone carrying this T cell receptor (beta chain) was seen only once. Its antigen is unknown. Researchers ran the PCR with 60 Vbeta and 13 Jbeta primers. Only in-frame clones appear in the TCRdb table, and some are missing; sequencing was by immunoSEQ multiplex PCR. Of 110,000 or so clones listed, about 81% were seen once; the top ten hold roughly 1.2%. These data are taken from a study of cytomegalovirus exposure and HLA in healthy donors. Points from the study as a whole: Across all donors, roughly uniform sequencing depth was an assumption of the presence/absence analyses.

There are 16 residues in the CDR3. Germline CDR1 and CDR2: SGHVS and FQNEAQ. V gave up 5 bases and J gave up 0 bases; unmatched junction bases: 7. Sequences were obtained from PBMCs. The chain recombines TRBV7-8 with TRBJ2-1; TRBD1 agrees at 7 bases. The receptor was isolated from a man in his thirties or forties in good health and CMV-seronegative. CDR3 sequence (DNA): TGTGCCAGCAGCGGGACAGCAGGGAGCTCCTACAATGAGCAGTTCTTC. This codes for CASSGTAGSSYNEQFF.